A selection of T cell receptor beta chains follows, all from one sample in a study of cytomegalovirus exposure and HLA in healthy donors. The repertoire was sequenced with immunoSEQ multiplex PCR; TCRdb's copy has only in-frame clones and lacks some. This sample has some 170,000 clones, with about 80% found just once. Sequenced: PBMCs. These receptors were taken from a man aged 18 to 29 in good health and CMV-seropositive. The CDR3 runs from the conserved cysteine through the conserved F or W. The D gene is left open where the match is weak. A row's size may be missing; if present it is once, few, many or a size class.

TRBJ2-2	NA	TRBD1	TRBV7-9	CSSSEYRGLHPNTGELFF	TGTTCCAGCAGCGAGTACAGGGGGCTCCACCCGAACACCGGGGAGCTGTTTTTT
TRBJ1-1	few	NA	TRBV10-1	CASSEHSGVRTEAFF	TGCGCCAGCAGTGAACACTCAGGGGTAAGGACTGAAGCTTTCTTT
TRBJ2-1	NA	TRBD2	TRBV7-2	CASTLLLGLAGSYNEQFF	TGTGCCAGCACCTTACTTTTAGGACTAGCGGGATCCTACAATGAGCAGTTCTTC
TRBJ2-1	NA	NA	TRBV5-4	CASSGEHEQFF	TGTGCCAGCAGCGGAGAACATGAGCAGTTCTTC
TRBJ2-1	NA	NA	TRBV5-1	CASSREAKPTYNEQFF	TGCGCCAGCAGTCGCGAAGCGAAGCCTACCTACAATGAGCAGTTCTTC
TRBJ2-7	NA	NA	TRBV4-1	CASSQLVAGAEQYF	TGCGCCAGCAGCCAACTCGTCGCGGGGGCCGAGCAGTACTTC
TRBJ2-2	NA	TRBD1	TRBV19	CASSDYLGGSLSSIPGELFF	TGTGCCAGTAGTGACTACCTAGGGGGCTCGCTGAGCTCAATCCCCGGGGAGCTGTTTTTT
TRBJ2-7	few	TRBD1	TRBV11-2	CASSPTGGVRYEQYF	TGTGCCAGCAGCCCCACAGGGGGTGTACGCTACGAGCAGTACTTC
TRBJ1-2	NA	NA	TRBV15	CATSSFRRGEDGYTF	TGTGCCACCAGCAGTTTCCGCAGGGGAGAAGATGGCTACACCTTC
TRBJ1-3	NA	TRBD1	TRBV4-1	CASSLEQGVGNTIYF	TGCGCCAGCAGCCTGGAACAGGGGGTGGGAAACACCATATATTTT